The rows below give T cell receptor beta chains drawn from one sample of a study of T cells in localized non-small cell lung cancer. Assay used: immunoSEQ multiplex PCR; TCRdb lists only in-frame clones, some missing. The sample yields 25,000 to 30,000 clones, 92% seen once. The material was peripheral blood mononuclear cells, obtained before any cancer treatment. All receptors come from a woman aged 35-70 years with stage III lung adenocarcinoma. Each CDR3 is given without its conserved first and last residue.

V gene: TRBV7-9; CDR3 length: 12; J gene: TRBJ2-5; CDR3 protein: ASSFSGGAETQY
V gene: TRBV9; CDR3 length: 13; J gene: TRBJ2-1; CDR3 protein: ASSVAGQINNEQF
V gene: TRBV6-6; CDR3 length: 12; J gene: TRBJ1-2; CDR3 protein: ASSYSVQVPQGT
V gene: TRBV7-9; CDR3 length: 10; J gene: TRBJ2-1; CDR3 protein: ASSLLGREQF
V gene: TRBV19; CDR3 length: 12; J gene: TRBJ1-2; CDR3 protein: ASTTRQGWSGYT
V gene: TRBV6-5; CDR3 length: 14; J gene: TRBJ2-6; CDR3 protein: ASSYGPLGGANVLT
V gene: TRBV29-1; CDR3 length: 12; J gene: TRBJ2-1; CDR3 protein: SVDPLTSYNEQF
V gene: TRBV6-5; CDR3 length: 14; J gene: TRBJ1-3; CDR3 protein: ASSYGGEGSGNTIY
V gene: TRBV12-5; CDR3 length: 16; J gene: TRBJ2-6; CDR3 protein: ASGLVRLGENGANVLT
V gene: TRBV30; CDR3 length: 11; J gene: TRBJ2-3; CDR3 protein: AWSFQGADTQY
V gene: TRBV2; CDR3 length: 10; J gene: TRBJ2-5; CDR3 protein: ASSYSPGTQY
V gene: TRBV6-1; CDR3 length: 12; J gene: TRBJ2-5; CDR3 protein: ASSELVGSETQY
V gene: TRBV27; CDR3 length: 13; J gene: TRBJ1-5; CDR3 protein: ASSFGGRGNQPQH
V gene: TRBV29-1; CDR3 length: 11; J gene: TRBJ1-2; CDR3 protein: SVEDREKDGYT
V gene: TRBV2; CDR3 length: 9; J gene: TRBJ1-2; CDR3 protein: ASSNLNGYT
V gene: TRBV7-8; CDR3 length: 12; J gene: TRBJ1-6; CDR3 protein: ASSLHRADSPLH
V gene: TRBV5-1; CDR3 length: 14; J gene: TRBJ2-5; CDR3 protein: ASSLNSGPSAETQY
V gene: TRBV7-6; CDR3 length: 12; J gene: TRBJ2-7; CDR3 protein: ASSPDREGYEQY
V gene: TRBV13; CDR3 length: 12; J gene: TRBJ1-2; CDR3 protein: ASSLRQCRNGYT
V gene: TRBV6-5; CDR3 length: 11; J gene: TRBJ1-2; CDR3 protein: ASSSDRVDGYT
V gene: TRBV19; CDR3 length: 14; J gene: TRBJ2-3; CDR3 protein: ASSQVGGTITDTQY
V gene: TRBV5-1; CDR3 length: 11; J gene: TRBJ2-2; CDR3 protein: ASSLMWTGELF
V gene: TRBV30; CDR3 length: 11; J gene: TRBJ2-5; CDR3 protein: AWSVDAEETQY
V gene: TRBV18; CDR3 length: 13; J gene: TRBJ2-3; CDR3 protein: ASSPMDTGLDTQY
V gene: TRBV6-5; CDR3 length: 11; J gene: TRBJ1-4; CDR3 protein: ASSYGGLEKLF
V gene: TRBV9; CDR3 length: 13; J gene: TRBJ1-1; CDR3 protein: ASSVGGTWGTEAF
V gene: TRBV9; CDR3 length: 9; J gene: TRBJ1-3; CDR3 protein: ASSGGHTIY
V gene: TRBV4-1; CDR3 length: 15; J gene: TRBJ2-3; CDR3 protein: ASSQVGAGGPGDTQY
V gene: TRBV7-9; CDR3 length: 9; J gene: TRBJ2-2; CDR3 protein: ASSFPGELF
V gene: TRBV28; CDR3 length: 13; J gene: TRBJ2-7; CDR3 protein: ASSLRGLISYEQY
V gene: TRBV5-6; CDR3 length: 12; J gene: TRBJ2-3; CDR3 protein: ASSTGQGLDTQY
V gene: TRBV29-1; CDR3 length: 10; J gene: TRBJ2-1; CDR3 protein: SVEVRGSEQF
V gene: TRBV27; CDR3 length: 11; J gene: TRBJ1-2; CDR3 protein: ASSSSLQEGYT
V gene: TRBV5-1; CDR3 length: 12; J gene: TRBJ1-1; CDR3 protein: ASSLGHSNTEAF
V gene: TRBV29-1; CDR3 length: 11; J gene: TRBJ1-2; CDR3 protein: SITGTPGDGYT
V gene: TRBV5-4; CDR3 length: 12; J gene: TRBJ1-1; CDR3 protein: ASSLARANTRAF
V gene: TRBV6-1; CDR3 length: 13; J gene: TRBJ2-2; CDR3 protein: ASSVLQGGAGELF
V gene: TRBV18; CDR3 length: 11; J gene: TRBJ2-1; CDR3 protein: ASSSTSGNEQF
V gene: TRBV5-4; CDR3 length: 12; J gene: TRBJ2-1; CDR3 protein: ASSPDYAYNEQF
V gene: TRBV20-1; CDR3 length: 9; J gene: TRBJ1-1; CDR3 protein: SARLNTEAF